This TCR beta chain is drawn from a study of cytotoxic CD8 clonotypes in ibrutinib-treated CLL. TCRdb's table, derived via immunoSEQ multiplex PCR, lists solely in-frame clones and lacks some. The sample shows tens of thousands of clones, around 84% of them seen only once. The sample consisted of PBMCs, taken before ibrutinib treatment. The sequence was collected from a human donor with chronic lymphocytic leukemia.

The CDR3 region is CASSSGPGIDTETQYF. The CDR3 DNA is TGTGCCAGCAGCTCCGGTCCAGGGATCGATACGGAGACCCAGTACTTC. The chain employs TRBV5-6 and TRBJ2-5; weak D call: TRBD1 (5 bases). Germline V CDR1 and CDR2: SGHDT, YYEEEE. The CDR3 totals 16 residues. Trimming pared 3 bases from V and 5 bases from J, leaving 20 bases between.